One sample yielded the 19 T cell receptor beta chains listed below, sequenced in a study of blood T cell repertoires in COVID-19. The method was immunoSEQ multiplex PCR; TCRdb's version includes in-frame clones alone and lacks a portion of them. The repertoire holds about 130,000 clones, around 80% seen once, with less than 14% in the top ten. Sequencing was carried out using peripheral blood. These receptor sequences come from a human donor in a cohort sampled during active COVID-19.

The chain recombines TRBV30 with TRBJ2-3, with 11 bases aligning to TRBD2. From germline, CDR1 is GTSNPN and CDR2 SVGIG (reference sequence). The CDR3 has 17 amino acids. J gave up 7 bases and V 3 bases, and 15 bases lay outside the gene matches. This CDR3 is CAWRLAGGRDARYTQYF. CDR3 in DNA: TGTGCCTGGAGGCTAGCGGGGGGCCGAGATGCCCGTTATACGCAGTATTTT.

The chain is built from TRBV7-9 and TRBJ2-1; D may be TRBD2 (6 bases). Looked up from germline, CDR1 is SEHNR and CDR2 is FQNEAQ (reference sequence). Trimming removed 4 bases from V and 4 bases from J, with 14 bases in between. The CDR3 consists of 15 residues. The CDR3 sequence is CASSSLGGPYNEQFF. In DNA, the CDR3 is TGTGCCAGCAGCTCCCTCGGGGGACCATACAATGAGCAGTTCTTC.

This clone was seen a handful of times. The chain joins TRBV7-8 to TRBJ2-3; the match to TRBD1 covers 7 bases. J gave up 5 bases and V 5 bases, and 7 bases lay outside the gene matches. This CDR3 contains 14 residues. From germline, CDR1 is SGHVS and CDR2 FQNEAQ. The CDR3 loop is CASSPTGTRDTQYF. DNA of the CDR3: TGTGCCAGCAGCCCGACAGGGACACGAGATACGCAGTATTTT. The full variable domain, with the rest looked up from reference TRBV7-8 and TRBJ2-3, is GAGVSQSPRYKVAKRGQDVALRCDPISGHVSLFWYQQALGQGPEFLTYFQNEAQLDKSGLPSDRFFAERPEGSVSTLKIQRTQQEDSAVYLCASSPTGTRDTQYFGPGTRLTVL.

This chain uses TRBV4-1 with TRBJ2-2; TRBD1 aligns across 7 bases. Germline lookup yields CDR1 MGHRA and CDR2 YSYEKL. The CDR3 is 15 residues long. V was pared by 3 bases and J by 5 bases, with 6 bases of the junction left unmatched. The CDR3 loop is CASSQRQGSTGELFF. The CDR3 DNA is TGCGCCAGCAGCCAGAGACAGGGTTCGACCGGGGAGCTGTTTTTT.

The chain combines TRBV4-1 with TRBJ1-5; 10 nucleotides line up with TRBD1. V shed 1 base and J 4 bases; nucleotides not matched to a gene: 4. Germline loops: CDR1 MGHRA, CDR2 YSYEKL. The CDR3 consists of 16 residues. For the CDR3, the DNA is TGCGCCAGCAGCCAAGTTCCGGGACAGGGGAATCAGCCCCAGCATTTT. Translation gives CASSQVPGQGNQPQHF.

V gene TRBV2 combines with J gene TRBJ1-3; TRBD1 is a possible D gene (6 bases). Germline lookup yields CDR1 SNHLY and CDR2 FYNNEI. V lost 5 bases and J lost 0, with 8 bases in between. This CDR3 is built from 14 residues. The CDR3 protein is CASSRGNSGNTIYF. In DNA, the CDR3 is TGTGCCAGCAGTAGGGGGAACTCTGGAAACACCATATATTTT.

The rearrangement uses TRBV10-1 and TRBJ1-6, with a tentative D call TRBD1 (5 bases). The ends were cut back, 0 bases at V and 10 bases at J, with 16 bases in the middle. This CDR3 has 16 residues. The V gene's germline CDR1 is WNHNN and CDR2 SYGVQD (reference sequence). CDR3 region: CASSESKDTGLSPLHF. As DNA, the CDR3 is TGCGCCAGCAGTGAGTCGAAGGACACCGGTTTGTCACCCCTCCACTTT.

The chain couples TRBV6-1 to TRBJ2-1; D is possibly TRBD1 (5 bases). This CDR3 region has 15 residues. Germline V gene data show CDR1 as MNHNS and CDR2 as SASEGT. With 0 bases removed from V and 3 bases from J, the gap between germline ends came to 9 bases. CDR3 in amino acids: CASSEAGAYYNEQFF. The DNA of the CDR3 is TGTGCCAGCAGTGAAGCAGGGGCTTACTACAATGAGCAGTTCTTC.

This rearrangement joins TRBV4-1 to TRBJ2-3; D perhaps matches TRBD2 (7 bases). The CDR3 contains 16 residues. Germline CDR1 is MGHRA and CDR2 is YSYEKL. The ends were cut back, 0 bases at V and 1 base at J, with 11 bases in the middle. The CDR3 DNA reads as TGCGCCAGCAGCCAAGACTGGCGGGGGCGCACAGATACGCAGTATTTT. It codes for CASSQDWRGRTDTQYF.

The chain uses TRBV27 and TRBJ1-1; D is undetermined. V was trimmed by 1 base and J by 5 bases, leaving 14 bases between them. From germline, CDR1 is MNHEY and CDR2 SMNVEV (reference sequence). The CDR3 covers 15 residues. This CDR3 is CASSLLRAPLTEAFF. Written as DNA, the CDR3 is TGTGCCAGCAGTTTATTGAGGGCCCCCTTGACTGAAGCTTTCTTT.

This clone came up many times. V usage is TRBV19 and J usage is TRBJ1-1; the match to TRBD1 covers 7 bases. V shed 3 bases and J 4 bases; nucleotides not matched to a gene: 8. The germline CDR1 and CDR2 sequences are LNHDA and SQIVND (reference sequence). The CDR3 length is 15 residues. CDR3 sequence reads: CASSINSGTATEAFF. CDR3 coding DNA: TGTGCCAGTAGTATTAATTCTGGGACAGCCACTGAAGCTTTCTTT.

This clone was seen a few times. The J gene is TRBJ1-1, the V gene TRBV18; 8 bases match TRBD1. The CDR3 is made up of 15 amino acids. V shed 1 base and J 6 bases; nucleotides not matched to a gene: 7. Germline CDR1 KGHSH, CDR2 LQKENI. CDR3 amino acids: CASSPRQDRDAEAFF. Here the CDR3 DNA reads TGTGCCAGCTCACCACGTCAGGACAGGGACGCTGAAGCTTTCTTT.

CDR3 residues: CASSLARRGPSPYNEQFF. In DNA form, the CDR3 reads TGTGCCAGCAGCTTGGCTCGGCGGGGTCCGTCCCCCTACAATGAGCAGTTCTTC. The V and J genes are TRBV5-6 and TRBJ2-1; a possible D gene is TRBD2 (6 bases). The CDR3 is 18 residues long. Germline values: CDR1 SGHDT, CDR2 YYEEEE. Trimming cost V 0 bases and J 2 bases, with 18 bases left between them.

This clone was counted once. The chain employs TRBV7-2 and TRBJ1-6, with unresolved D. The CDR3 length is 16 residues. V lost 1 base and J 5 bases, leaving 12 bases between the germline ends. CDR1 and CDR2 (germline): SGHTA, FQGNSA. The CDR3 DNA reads TGTGCCAGCAGCTTAGAAATACCGAAGCATAATTCACCCCTCCACTTT. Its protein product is CASSLEIPKHNSPLHF.

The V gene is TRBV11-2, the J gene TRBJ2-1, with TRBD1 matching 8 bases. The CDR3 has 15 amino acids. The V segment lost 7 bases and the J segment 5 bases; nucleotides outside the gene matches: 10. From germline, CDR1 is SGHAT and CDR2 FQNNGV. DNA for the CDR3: TGTGCCAGCACTCTGATACAGGGGGACCACAATGAGCAGTTCTTC. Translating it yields CASTLIQGDHNEQFF.

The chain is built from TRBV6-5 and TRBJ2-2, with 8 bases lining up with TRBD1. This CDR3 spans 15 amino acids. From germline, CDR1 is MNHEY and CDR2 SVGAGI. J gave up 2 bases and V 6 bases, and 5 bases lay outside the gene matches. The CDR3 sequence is CASRPDRGNTGELFF. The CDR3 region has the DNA TGTGCCAGCAGACCCGACAGGGGTAACACCGGGGAGCTGTTTTTT.

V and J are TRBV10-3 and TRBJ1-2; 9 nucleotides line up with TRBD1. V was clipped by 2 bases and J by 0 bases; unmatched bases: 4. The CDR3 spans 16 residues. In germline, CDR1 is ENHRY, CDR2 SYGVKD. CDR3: CAISEPGQGSNYGYTF. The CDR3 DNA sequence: TGTGCCATCAGTGAGCCGGGACAGGGTTCTAACTATGGCTACACCTTC.

The CDR3 DNA reads TGTGCCAGCAGCCCCAGGAGGGGTGGCTACACCTTC. It codes for CASSPRRGGYTF. The chain uses TRBV7-9 and TRBJ1-2, with TRBD1 as a possible D gene (5 bases). Per the germline V gene, CDR1 is SEHNR and CDR2 is FQNEAQ (reference sequence). V was clipped by 5 bases and J by 7 bases, with 11 bases between them. CDR3 size: 12 residues.

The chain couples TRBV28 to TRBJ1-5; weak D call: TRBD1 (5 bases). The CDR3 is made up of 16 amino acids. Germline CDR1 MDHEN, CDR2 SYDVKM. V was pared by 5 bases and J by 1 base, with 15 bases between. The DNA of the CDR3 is TGTGCCAGCAGTCCTTTAGAAAGGGGCAGCAATCAGCCCCAGCATTTT. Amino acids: CASSPLERGSNQPQHF.